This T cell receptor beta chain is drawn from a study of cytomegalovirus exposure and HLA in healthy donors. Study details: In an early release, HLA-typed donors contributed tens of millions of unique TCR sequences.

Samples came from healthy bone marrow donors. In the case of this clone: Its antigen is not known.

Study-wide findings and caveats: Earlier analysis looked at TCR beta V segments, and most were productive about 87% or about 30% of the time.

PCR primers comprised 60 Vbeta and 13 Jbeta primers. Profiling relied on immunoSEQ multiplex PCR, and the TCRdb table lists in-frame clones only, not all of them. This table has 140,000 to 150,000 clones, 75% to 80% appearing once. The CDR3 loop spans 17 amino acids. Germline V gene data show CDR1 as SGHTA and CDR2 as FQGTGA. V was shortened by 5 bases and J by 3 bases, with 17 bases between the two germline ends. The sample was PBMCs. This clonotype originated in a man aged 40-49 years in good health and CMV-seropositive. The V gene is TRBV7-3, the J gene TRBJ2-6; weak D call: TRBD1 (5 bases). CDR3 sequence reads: CASSPETAPHGANVLTF. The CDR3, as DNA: TGTGCCAGCAGCCCAGAGACAGCTCCACATGGGGCCAACGTCCTGACTTTC.